This TCR beta chain stems from a study of T cell responses to AZD1222 COVID-19 vaccine. This clone was detected a few times. Generated by immunoSEQ multiplex PCR, the TCRdb table keeps only in-frame clones and is missing some. The table has about 88,000 clones, 90% seen once; the top ten hold approximately 5%. This CDR3 comprises 15 residues. The ends lost 0 bases at V and 8 bases at J; junction bases unmatched: 6. Germline-derived CDR1 and CDR2 are SGHRS and YFSETQ. This sample comprised peripheral blood, obtained 28 days after the second AZD1222 dose. The sequence was obtained from an adult who received the AZD1222 COVID-19 vaccine. The V call is TRBV5-1, the J call TRBJ1-2; 11 bases agree with TRBD1. CDR3 residues: CASSLAGTGGEGYTF. Here the CDR3 DNA reads TGCGCCAGCAGCTTGGCGGGGACAGGGGGAGAGGGCTACACCTTC.